This note documents a single TCR beta chain sequence. The protocol was immunoSEQ multiplex PCR, while the TCRdb copy is restricted to in-frame clones and leaves out a portion. The sample holds some 2 million clones; about 94% are singletons and the top ten take 1.2%. CD45RO negativity and positive selection for CCR7 defined naive CD8 cells, a population that excluded terminally differentiated effector memory CD45RA+ cells. Germline loops: CDR1 MGHDK, CDR2 SYGVNS. V lost 1 base and J 1 base, leaving 5 bases between the germline ends. The CDR3 totals 14 residues. The entry originates in a study of shared clonotypes between healthy human individuals.

The chain employs TRBV25-1 and TRBJ1-5; D call uncertain. The sequenced sample was naive CD8+ T cells sorted from blood. This receptor was obtained from a man aged 18 to 30 in good health. CDR3 protein: CASSELGSNQPQHF. CDR3 coding DNA: TGTGCCAGCAGTGAATTAGGCAGCAATCAGCCCCAGCATTTT.